The 29 T cell receptor beta chains reported below all come from one sample, sequenced in a study of cytomegalovirus exposure and HLA in healthy donors. The protocol was immunoSEQ multiplex PCR, while the TCRdb copy is restricted to in-frame clones and leaves out a portion. Of roughly 130,000 clones detected, approximately 91% appear once; the ten largest clones hold roughly 1.4%. Material for sequencing was PBMCs. The receptors here all came from a man aged 25-45 years in good health and CMV-seronegative.

The chain uses TRBV30 and TRBJ1-5, with D perhaps TRBD1 (6 bases). The CDR3 consists of 15 residues. The V gene's germline CDR1 is GTSNPN and CDR2 SVGIG (reference sequence). Trimming removed 0 bases at V and 4 bases at J, with 13 bases between. The CDR3 bases are TGTGCCTGGAGTGTACAAGGCACAGGGAATCAGCCCCAGCATTTT. Protein sequence: CAWSVQGTGNQPQHF.

This sequence joins TRBV18 and TRBJ2-7, with a tentative D call TRBD2 (6 bases). Trimming took 3 bases from V and 0 from J, leaving 21 bases between them. Germline V gene data show CDR1 as KGHSH and CDR2 as LQKENI. CDR3 length equals 18 residues. The CDR3 sequence: CASSPGLFGGTFSYEQYF. CDR3 coding DNA: TGTGCCAGCTCACCGGGTCTGTTCGGGGGAACATTCTCCTACGAGCAGTACTTC.

CDR3 sequence (DNA): TGTGCCAGCAGTGATGGGGGGACAGCCGGGCATGAAAAACTGTTTTTT. The encoded protein is CASSDGGTAGHEKLFF. The V and J genes are TRBV25-1 and TRBJ1-4; 7 bases are a match to TRBD1. J lost 6 bases, V lost 3 bases, and 10 bases had no gene match. Germline V gives CDR1 MGHDK, CDR2 SYGVNS. The CDR3 covers 16 residues.

This clone has only one observation. The chain joins TRBV29-1 to TRBJ1-4; unclear D gene. In germline, CDR1 is SQVTM, CDR2 ANQGSEA. V lost 1 base, J lost 0 bases, and 9 bases lay in between. The CDR3 sequence is 15 residues long. The CDR3 protein is CSVEGPSATNEKLFF. CDR3 nucleotides: TGCAGCGTTGAAGGGCCGTCTGCAACTAATGAAAAACTGTTTTTT.

The rearrangement joins TRBV5-1 to TRBJ1-2; D not certain. Germline CDR1 and CDR2: SGHRS and YFSETQ. The ends were cut back, 0 bases at V and 9 bases at J, with 9 bases in the middle. There are 12 residues in the CDR3. The CDR3, as DNA: TGCGCCAGCAGCTTGGGACACATGCGCTACACCTTC. Amino acid sequence: CASSLGHMRYTF.

The rearrangement links TRBV2 to TRBJ2-4; the D gene is possibly TRBD1 (6 bases). The CDR3 covers 14 residues. CDR1 and CDR2 (germline): SNHLY, FYNNEI. Trimming removed 2 bases at V and 6 bases at J, with 11 bases between. In DNA, the CDR3 is TGTGCCAGCAGTGAAAGCAGGGGCCTAAACATTCAGTACTTC. Its protein product is CASSESRGLNIQYF.

The chain is built from TRBV7-3 and TRBJ2-2, with TRBD2 identical over 12 bases. This CDR3 has 17 residues. In germline, CDR1 is SGHTA, CDR2 FQGTGA. Germline trimming cut 2 bases from V and 3 bases from J; bases unmatched to any gene: 4. CDR3 sequence (DNA): TGTGCCAGCAGCTTATCTAGCGGGAGGGCCTACACCGGGGAGCTGTTTTTT. Translation gives CASSLSSGRAYTGELFF.

This clone was observed a few times. The chain carries TRBV7-6 and TRBJ2-7; 7 bases align to TRBD1. CDR1 is SGHVS and CDR2 is FNYEAQ in the germline V gene. This CDR3 has 13 residues. The V gene end was trimmed by 0 bases and the J gene end by 6 bases; junction bases not matched to a gene: 2. The chain's CDR3 is CASSLAGGSEQYF. In nucleotides, the CDR3 is TGTGCCAGCAGCTTAGCAGGGGGCAGCGAGCAGTACTTC.

The count of this clone is one. The V and J genes are TRBV14 and TRBJ1-4; D is undetermined. Germline V lookup: CDR1 SGHDN, CDR2 FVKESK. Trimming shortened V by 1 base and J by 6 bases, and 15 bases separated the two germline ends. CDR3 length equals 16 residues. CDR3 amino acids: CASSQVFRGRHEKLFF. The CDR3 DNA sequence: TGTGCCAGCAGCCAAGTCTTCCGGGGAAGACATGAAAAACTGTTTTTT.

V gene TRBV10-3 combines with J gene TRBJ1-2; 8 positions match TRBD1. J was trimmed by 0 bases and V by 10 bases; bases with no gene match: 7. This CDR3 contains 14 residues. Germline lookup yields CDR1 ENHRY and CDR2 SYGVKD. The CDR3 coding sequence is TGTGCCACGCAGGGGGCTAAAGCTAACTATGGCTACACCTTC. Its protein product is CATQGAKANYGYTF.

The gene calls are TRBV25-1 and TRBJ2-7, with D tentatively TRBD2 (5 bases). CDR3 length: 15 residues. Germline V gene data show CDR1 as MGHDK and CDR2 as SYGVNS. V gave up 3 bases and J gave up 3 bases, with 15 bases separating them. This CDR3 is CASSDASIGIYEQYF. The CDR3 DNA sequence: TGTGCCAGCAGTGATGCAAGCATCGGGATCTACGAGCAGTACTTC.

This chain uses TRBV7-2 with TRBJ1-2, with D possibly matching TRBD1 (6 bases). Trimming stripped 8 bases from V and 8 bases from J, with 24 bases between. The CDR3 contains 15 residues. The V gene's germline CDR1 is SGHTA and CDR2 FQGNSA. This chain's CDR3 is CASSGQISPRLGYTF. In nucleotides, the CDR3 is TGTGCCAGCTCCGGACAGATCTCACCCCGTTTGGGCTACACCTTC.

The chain is built from TRBV2 and TRBJ2-1, with D maybe TRBD1 (6 bases). Trimming took off 4 bases at V and 2 bases at J, with 12 bases between the two ends. The germline V gene encodes CDR1 SNHLY and CDR2 FYNNEI. CDR3 length equals 15 residues. The CDR3 reads CASSVGRGTYNEQFF. DNA of the CDR3: TGTGCCAGCAGTGTAGGCAGGGGTACCTACAATGAGCAGTTCTTC. Combining the CDR3 with reference TRBV2 and TRBJ2-1 gives the whole variable domain EPEVTQTPSHQVTQMGQEVILRCVPISNHLYFYWYRQILGQKVEFLVSFYNNEISEKSEIFDDQFSVERPDGSNFTLKIRSTKLEDSAMYFCASSVGRGTYNEQFFGPGTRLTVL.

The V gene is TRBV19, the J gene TRBJ1-1; D perhaps matches TRBD1 (5 bases). Trimming removed 6 bases at V and 0 bases at J, with 11 bases between. The CDR3 spans 14 residues. Per germline, CDR1 LNHDA and CDR2 SQIVND (reference sequence). The CDR3 protein is CASRKMDMNTEAFF. The CDR3 nucleotides are TGTGCCAGTAGGAAGATGGACATGAACACTGAAGCTTTCTTT.

The rearrangement uses TRBV6-5 and TRBJ2-3; D remains unclear. CDR1 MNHEY and CDR2 SVGAGI come from the germline V gene. CDR3 length: 11 amino acids. V was clipped by 5 bases and J by 9 bases, with 9 bases between them. CDR3 region: CASSKEKTQYF. In nucleotides, the CDR3 is TGTGCCAGCAGTAAAGAGAAGACGCAGTATTTT.

The V call is TRBV6-5, the J call TRBJ1-2; 7 bases map to TRBD1. From germline, CDR1 is MNHEY and CDR2 SVGAGI. The CDR3 consists of 15 residues. The V segment lost 2 bases and the J segment 5 bases; nucleotides outside the gene matches: 8. The CDR3 loop is CASSYDREAPYGYTF. The CDR3 DNA is TGTGCCAGCAGTTACGACAGGGAGGCCCCTTATGGCTACACCTTC.

J is TRBJ2-7 and V is TRBV10-3; the match to TRBD2 covers 9 bases. The CDR3 extends over 13 amino acids. The germline V gene encodes CDR1 ENHRY and CDR2 SYGVKD. Trimming took 8 bases from V and 1 from J; bases not matched to a gene: 3. DNA of the CDR3: TGTGCCATCGGGGGACTAGCTTCCTACGAGCAGTACTTC. It is translated as CAIGGLASYEQYF.

This chain links TRBV18 with TRBJ1-1; D possibly corresponds to TRBD1 (5 bases). Trimming took 7 bases from V and 2 from J, leaving 11 bases between them. This CDR3 spans 13 amino acids. The germline gives CDR1 KGHSH, CDR2 LQKENI. CDR3 in amino acids: CASLDTLNTEAFF. The CDR3 DNA sequence: TGTGCCAGCTTGGACACCTTAAACACTGAAGCTTTCTTT.

V and J are TRBV4-3 and TRBJ1-3, with D perhaps TRBD1 (5 bases). Trimming removed 0 bases at V and 0 bases at J, with 12 bases between. This CDR3 spans 17 amino acids. From germline, CDR1 is LGHNA and CDR2 YSLEER. CDR3 in DNA: TGCGCCAGCAGCCAAGATACAGGCCTCATCTCTGGAAACACCATATATTTT. This gives the protein CASSQDTGLISGNTIYF.

This rearrangement joins TRBV9 to TRBJ2-3; unclear D gene. The CDR3 extends over 15 amino acids. V shed 0 bases and J shed 3 bases, with 11 bases lying between them. Germline-derived CDR1 and CDR2 are SGDLS and YYNGEE. CDR3 protein: CASSVGAFSTDTQYF. CDR3 coding DNA: TGTGCCAGCAGCGTAGGCGCCTTCTCAACAGATACGCAGTATTTT.

The chain has TRBV4-1 and TRBJ1-1; 7 bases fit TRBD1. The CDR3 is 14 residues long. Trimming took 1 base from V and 4 from J; bases not matched to a gene: 3. Germline V CDR1 and CDR2: MGHRA, YSYEKL. CDR3 DNA sequence: TGCGCCAGCAGCCAAGGGGACAGATCCACTGAAGCTTTCTTT. This codes for CASSQGDRSTEAFF.

V usage is TRBV6-5 and J usage is TRBJ2-7; TRBD2 matches at 10 bases. CDR1 and CDR2 (germline): MNHEY, SVGAGI. With V trimmed by 6 bases and J by 6 bases, 11 bases remained unmatched. This CDR3 has 15 amino acids. The CDR3 sequence: CASSRVLAGRFEQYF. The CDR3 DNA reads as TGTGCCAGCAGCAGAGTACTAGCGGGAAGGTTCGAGCAGTACTTC.

This clone was found once. DNA of the CDR3: TGTGCCAGCAGTCCGGGACTAGATTCGCATGAGCAGTTCTTC. As protein: CASSPGLDSHEQFF. The rearrangement links TRBV9 to TRBJ2-1; 8 bases agree with TRBD2. Germline CDR1 reads SGDLS; CDR2 reads YYNGEE. This CDR3 has 14 amino acids. The junction had 9 bases not matched to a gene; V was cut back by 5 bases and J by 8 bases.

CDR3 amino acids: CASSVRSAGSDTQYF. CDR3 DNA: TGTGCCAGCAGTGTACGGTCGGCGGGATCAGATACGCAGTATTTT. This chain links TRBV7-8 with TRBJ2-3; possibly TRBD2 for D (6 bases). Trimming shortened V by 6 bases and J by 4 bases, and 17 bases separated the two germline ends. Germline lookup yields CDR1 SGHVS and CDR2 FQNEAQ. The CDR3 has 15 amino acids.

The J gene is TRBJ1-3, the V gene TRBV9, with TRBD1 identical over 7 bases. The length of the CDR3 is 16 residues. CDR1 is SGDLS and CDR2 is YYNGEE in the germline V gene. Unmatched junction bases numbered 7, after V lost 4 bases and J lost 0 bases. CDR3 sequence reads: CASSLGQDYSGNTIYF. In DNA, the CDR3 is TGTGCCAGCAGCCTTGGACAGGACTACTCTGGAAACACCATATATTTT.

This clone was found a few times. The chain couples TRBV6-1 to TRBJ1-1, with 7 bases identical to TRBD1. CDR1 MNHNS and CDR2 SASEGT come from the germline V gene. The trim removed 1 base at V and 1 base at J, leaving 3 bases unmatched. The CDR3 is 15 residues long. In nucleotides, the CDR3 is TGTGCCAGCAGTGAAGTGGGACAGTCGAACACTGAAGCTTTCTTT. This translates into CASSEVGQSNTEAFF.

The V and J genes are TRBV5-4 and TRBJ2-7, with D tentatively TRBD2 (6 bases). Trimming pared 3 bases from V and 3 bases from J, leaving 16 bases between. This CDR3 has 15 residues. Germline V lookup: CDR1 SGHNT, CDR2 YYREEE (reference sequence). CDR3 in amino acids: CASSWTGSYGYEQYF. CDR3 nucleotide sequence: TGTGCCAGCAGCTGGACCGGGAGTTACGGCTACGAGCAGTACTTC.

The chain joins TRBV9 to TRBJ2-7; 7 bases are shared with TRBD2. This CDR3 has 15 residues. Germline V gene data show CDR1 as SGDLS and CDR2 as YYNGEE. V shed 1 base, J shed 1 base, and the junction held 5 bases outside the gene matches. CDR3: CASSVRQGGSYEQYF. The CDR3 nucleotides are TGTGCCAGCAGCGTAAGGCAGGGAGGGTCCTACGAGCAGTACTTC.

The chain carries TRBV5-8 and TRBJ1-6; 9 nucleotides align to TRBD1. This CDR3 has 15 residues. Germline lookup yields CDR1 SGHTS and CDR2 YDEGEE. Trimming removed 4 bases from V and 6 bases from J; junction bases left unmatched: 5. The CDR3 protein is CASSQGQGLNSPLHF. CDR3 nucleotides: TGTGCCAGCAGCCAAGGACAGGGGCTTAATTCACCCCTCCACTTT.